The sequence of this TCR beta chain was determined in a study of blood T cell repertoires in COVID-19. Study as a whole: COVID-19 samples, acute and convalescent, were from the United States, Italy and Spain. PBMCs, B-cell-depleted T cells, or T cells provided the cDNA or gDNA that made up the material.

Source study methods: For nucleated cells, counts were estimated from reference gene primer amplification. The protocol was immunoSEQ multiplex PCR, while the TCRdb copy is restricted to in-frame clones and leaves out a portion. V, J and clone size are those of that table, while D and trimming were read from the DNA. The top ten clones hold roughly 3% of a sample with about 250,000 clones, roughly 85% of them seen once. The clonotype was recovered from a young man with active or convalescent COVID-19. Sequencing used peripheral blood.

The CDR3 DNA follows: TGTGCCAGCAGCTCCCCGGGACTACGCCAGGCGGAGACCCAGTACTTC. Its translation: CASSSPGLRQAETQYF. The chain joins TRBV9 to TRBJ2-5; 7 nucleotides match TRBD2. CDR3 length: 16 amino acids. V was clipped by 4 bases and J by 5 bases; unmatched bases: 14. Germline CDR1 and CDR2: SGDLS and YYNGEE.